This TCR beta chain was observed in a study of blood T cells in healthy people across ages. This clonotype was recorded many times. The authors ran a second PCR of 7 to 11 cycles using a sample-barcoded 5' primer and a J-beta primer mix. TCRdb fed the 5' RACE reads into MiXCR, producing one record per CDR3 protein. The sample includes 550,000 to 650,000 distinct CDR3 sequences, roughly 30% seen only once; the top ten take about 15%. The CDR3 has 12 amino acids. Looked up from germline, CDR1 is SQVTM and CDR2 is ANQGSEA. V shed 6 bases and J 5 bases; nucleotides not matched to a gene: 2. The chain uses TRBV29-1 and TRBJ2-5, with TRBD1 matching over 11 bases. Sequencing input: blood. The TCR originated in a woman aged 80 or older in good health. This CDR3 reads CSVDRGPETQYF. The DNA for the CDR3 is TGCAGCGTGGACAGGGGGCCGGAGACCCAGTACTTC.